This TCR beta chain came from a study of CD8+ T cells in alopecia areata. Sequencing used cDNA as its template, made by extracting RNA and reverse transcribing it. Some clones are missing from TCRdb's copy, which holds only in-frame ones; the method was immunoSEQ multiplex PCR. The table lists roughly 3,600 clones, less than 80% of them singletons. The study, taken as a whole, reports: In lesional scalp, particularly from alopecia totalis/universalis, clonality was higher than in normal scalp. Patients displayed less clarity in TCR sharing than mice, a finding possibly related to HLA.

From germline, CDR1 is LGHNA and CDR2 YNFKEQ. Trimming took 0 bases from V and 4 from J; bases not matched to a gene: 6. The CDR3 has 16 residues. Of note for this clone: Antigen specificity is unknown. Other DNA sequences from this sample encode an identical CDR3 as well.

This TCR was recovered from a human donor in good health. The chain combines TRBV4-2 with TRBJ2-5; 9 bases map to TRBD2. Sequences were obtained from skin. CDR3 in amino acids: CASSQEGGGARETQYF. For the CDR3, the DNA is TGTGCCAGCAGCCAAGAGGGCGGGGGGGCCCGAGAGACCCAGTACTTC.